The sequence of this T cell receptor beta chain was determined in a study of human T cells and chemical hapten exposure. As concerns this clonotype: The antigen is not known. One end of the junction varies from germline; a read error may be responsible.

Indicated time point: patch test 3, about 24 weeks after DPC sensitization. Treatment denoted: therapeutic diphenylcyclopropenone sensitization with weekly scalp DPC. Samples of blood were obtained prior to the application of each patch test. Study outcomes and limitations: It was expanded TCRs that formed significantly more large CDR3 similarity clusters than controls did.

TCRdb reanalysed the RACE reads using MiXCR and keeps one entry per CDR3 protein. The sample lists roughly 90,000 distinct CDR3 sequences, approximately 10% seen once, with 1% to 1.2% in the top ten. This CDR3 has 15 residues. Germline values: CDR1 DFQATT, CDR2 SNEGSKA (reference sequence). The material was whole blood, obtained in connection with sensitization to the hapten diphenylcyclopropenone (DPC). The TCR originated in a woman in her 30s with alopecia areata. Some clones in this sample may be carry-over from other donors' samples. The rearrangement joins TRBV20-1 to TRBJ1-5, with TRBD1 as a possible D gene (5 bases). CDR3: CSARDRGFSDQPQHF. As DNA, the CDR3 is TGCAGTGCTAGAGATAGGGGATTTAGCGATCAGCCCCAGCATTTT.